The 24 T cell receptor beta chains below come from one sample, sequenced in a study of T cells after yellow fever vaccination. A single record per CDR3 protein comes from TCRdb applying MiXCR to the 5' RACE reads. Here the sample spans about 230,000 distinct CDR3 sequences, 6.5% to 7.5% being singletons. Sequenced here: CD4+ T cells sorted from PBMCs, sampled on the day of the yellow fever booster vaccination. The receptor source for this set is a man aged 25 to 40 who received the YFV17D yellow fever vaccine.

Worth noting for this clonotype: Since a much larger clone is just one base distant, this may be a read error. CDR3 nucleotides: TGCGCCAGCATGATTGGACAGGGATTTGTGAATGGGCAGTTCTTC. It is translated as CASMIGQGFVNGQFF. The genes are TRBV5-1 and TRBJ2-1; 8 positions agree with TRBD1. This CDR3 comprises 15 residues. CDR1 is SGHRS and CDR2 is YFSETQ in the germline V gene.

This clonotype was detected a few times. The rearrangement links TRBV7-9 to TRBJ2-1; D gene unclear. The CDR3 contains 14 residues. Between the trimmed V and J ends, which lost 2 bases and 7 bases, there was a span of 12 bases. Germline CDR1 and CDR2: SEHNR and FQNEAQ (reference sequence). CDR3 nucleotides: TGTGCCAGCAGCTTATCTTCTTTGGGGAATGAGCAGTTCTTC. Protein: CASSLSSLGNEQFF.

This clonotype was found many times. CDR3 in amino acids: CASSPAGTTYNEQFF. CDR3 in DNA: TGTGCCAGCAGCCCAGCGGGTACGACCTACAATGAGCAGTTCTTC. J is TRBJ2-1 and V is TRBV7-2; TRBD2 is a possible D gene (6 bases). Germline CDR1 and CDR2: SGHTA and FQGNSA. V lost 5 bases, J lost 2 bases, and 13 bases lay in between. This CDR3 is 15 amino acids long.

This clonotype was observed at least ten times. This sequence joins TRBV5-1 and TRBJ2-7; 12 bases align to TRBD2. The CDR3 runs 15 residues. V dropped 3 bases and J dropped 5; count of bases not matched to a gene: 6. Germline CDR1 and CDR2: SGHRS and YFSETQ. As DNA, the CDR3 is TGCGCCAGCAGCTCTCGACTAGCGGGAGCCCACGAGCAGTACTTC. This translates into CASSSRLAGAHEQYF.

V gene TRBV20-1 combines with J gene TRBJ1-3, with 11 bases aligning to TRBD1. The germline V gene encodes CDR1 DFQATT and CDR2 SNEGSKA (reference sequence). J was trimmed by 3 bases and V by 6 bases; bases with no gene match: 1. The CDR3 is made up of 13 amino acids. CDR3 in amino acids: CSADRGLGNTIYF. The CDR3 DNA sequence: TGCAGTGCGGACAGGGGGCTTGGAAACACCATATATTTT.

This clonotype was seen repeatedly, ten times or more. CDR3 sequence (DNA): TGTGCCAGCTCACCGCCCGAGGTCCGCTCCTCCGGCTACACCTTC. Protein product: CASSPPEVRSSGYTF. The J gene is TRBJ1-2, the V gene TRBV18; D not resolved. Trimming removed 3 bases from V and 8 bases from J, with 19 bases in between. This CDR3 is 15 amino acids long. Germline CDR1 and CDR2: KGHSH and LQKENI.

This clonotype was seen only a few times. The J gene is TRBJ2-1, the V gene TRBV5-1, with 10 bases that match TRBD2. The J segment lost 2 bases and the V segment lost 4 bases, leaving 6 bases of the junction unmatched. Germline values: CDR1 SGHRS, CDR2 YFSETQ. The CDR3 covers 16 residues. In nucleotides, the CDR3 is TGCGCCAGCAGCCCGGTTAGCGGGGGGACCTACAATGAGCAGTTCTTC. This encodes CASSPVSGGTYNEQFF.

The table lists this clonotype with a few counts. This chain links TRBV24-1 with TRBJ2-3; D possibly corresponds to TRBD2 (6 bases). The germline V and J ends were trimmed by 4 bases and 6 bases, with 13 bases remaining between them. CDR3 length: 14 amino acids. CDR1 is KGHDR, CDR2 SFDVKD, per germline. CDR3 coding DNA: TGTGCCACCAGTGAGGGGGGACGGCTCGATACGCAGTATTTT. It yields the protein CATSEGGRLDTQYF.

This clonotype showed up just a few times. The gene calls are TRBV7-3 and TRBJ2-7; D unclear. The V and J ends lost 5 bases and 1 base respectively, with 15 bases between them. The CDR3 runs to 15 residues. CDR1 and CDR2 from the germline V gene are SGHTA and FQGTGA. CDR3 coding DNA: TGTGCCAGCAGCCAGATCGCGGATTCTTCCTACGAGCAGTACTTC. Residues: CASSQIADSSYEQYF.

This chain joins TRBV20-1 and TRBJ2-2; a possible D gene is TRBD2 (5 bases). With 0 bases removed from V and 6 bases from J, the gap between germline ends came to 11 bases. The CDR3 runs to 14 residues. The germline V gene encodes CDR1 DFQATT and CDR2 SNEGSKA (reference sequence). This CDR3 is CSARDPRGSGELFF. Written as DNA, the CDR3 is TGCAGTGCTAGAGATCCTCGGGGATCCGGGGAGCTGTTTTTT.

Ten or more counts support this clonotype. V and J are TRBV20-1 and TRBJ1-1, with D unresolved. The V end was cut by 4 bases, the J end by 1 base, with 10 bases between. This CDR3 is built from 13 residues. Germline values: CDR1 DFQATT, CDR2 SNEGSKA (reference sequence). The CDR3 loop reads CSATRHENTEAFF. CDR3 in DNA: TGCAGTGCTACCCGACATGAGAACACTGAAGCTTTCTTT.

The chain has TRBV7-8 and TRBJ2-3; 9 nucleotides match TRBD2. This CDR3 contains 17 residues. Unmatched junction bases numbered 9, after V lost 5 bases and J lost 0 bases. Germline loops: CDR1 SGHVS, CDR2 FQNEAQ. CDR3 amino acids: CASSPPGGRVSTDTQYF. CDR3 bases: TGTGCCAGCAGCCCGCCAGGCGGGAGGGTTAGCACAGATACGCAGTATTTT.

The chain couples TRBV5-1 to TRBJ2-6; perhaps D is TRBD1 or TRBD2 (6 bases each). With 5 bases removed from V and 2 bases from J, the gap between germline ends came to 11 bases. The CDR3 consists of 15 residues. Germline V gene lookup returns CDR1 SGHRS and CDR2 YFSETQ. Here the CDR3 DNA reads TGCGCCAGCAGACCGGGGGCTACTGGGGCCAACGTCCTGACTTTC. This gives the protein CASRPGATGANVLTF.

In this sample, this clonotype turned up a few times. The chain recombines TRBV24-1 with TRBJ1-2; possibly TRBD1 for D (5 bases). CDR1 KGHDR and CDR2 SFDVKD come from the germline V gene. Trimming removed 5 bases at V and 3 bases at J, with 15 bases between. The CDR3 spans 15 residues. In DNA, the CDR3 is TGTGCCACCAGTGGGTCCTCCGGGACGGACTATGGCTACACCTTC. It yields the protein CATSGSSGTDYGYTF.

The table lists this clonotype with many counts. The rearrangement joins TRBV7-9 to TRBJ2-5, with D possibly matching TRBD2 (6 bases). This CDR3 comprises 13 residues. Per the germline V gene, CDR1 is SEHNR and CDR2 is FQNEAQ (reference sequence). The V gene lost 6 bases and the J gene lost 4 bases, with 12 bases spanning the gap. In nucleotides, the CDR3 is TGTGCCAGCAGTTCATCCGGGGGAGAGACCCAGTACTTC. It yields the protein CASSSSGGETQYF.

The rearrangement links TRBV7-2 to TRBJ2-3; a possible D gene is TRBD1 (6 bases). The V end was cut by 6 bases, the J end by 5 bases, with 9 bases between. Germline CDR1 is SGHTA and CDR2 is FQGNSA. CDR3 length equals 12 residues. CDR3 DNA sequence: TGTGCCAGCAGTCCAGGGGTAGATACGCAGTATTTT. This translates into CASSPGVDTQYF.

The table lists this clonotype with many counts. CDR3: CASSEGNGELFF. Here the CDR3 DNA reads TGTGCCAGCTCGGAAGGGAACGGGGAGCTGTTTTTT. This rearrangement joins TRBV18 to TRBJ2-2; D gene uncertain. From germline, CDR1 is KGHSH and CDR2 LQKENI. Trimming stripped 6 bases from V and 7 bases from J, with 9 bases between. The CDR3 covers 12 residues.

This clonotype was found many times. The chain employs TRBV29-1 and TRBJ2-3; D may be TRBD2 (5 bases). V lost 4 bases and J 0 bases, leaving 11 bases between the germline ends. Germline CDR1 reads SQVTM; CDR2 reads ANQGSEA. The CDR3 extends over 14 amino acids. CDR3 region: CSVAVGISTDTQYF. The DNA of the CDR3 is TGCAGCGTTGCCGTCGGGATTAGCACAGATACGCAGTATTTT.

Many counts were recorded for this clonotype. The chain joins TRBV20-1 to TRBJ2-1, with 11 bases matching TRBD2. V shed 5 bases, J shed 6 bases, and the junction held 6 bases outside the gene matches. CDR1 is DFQATT, CDR2 SNEGSKA, per germline (reference sequence). This CDR3 is 14 amino acids long. The CDR3 region has the DNA TGCAGTGCTCCGCGGGGGACTAGCGGCAATGAGCAGTTCTTC. Translated: CSAPRGTSGNEQFF.

This clonotype was picked up many times. The gene calls are TRBV18 and TRBJ2-1, with D unresolved. CDR1 is KGHSH and CDR2 is LQKENI in the germline V gene. The CDR3 runs to 15 residues. Trimming pared 6 bases from V and 4 bases from J, leaving 16 bases between. The CDR3, as DNA: TGTGCCAGCTCCCCGACGAAGGTTTTATACAATGAGCAGTTCTTC. It specifies CASSPTKVLYNEQFF. The complete variable domain, with remaining parts taken from reference TRBV18 and TRBJ2-1, reads NAGVMQNPRHLVRRRGQEARLRCSPMKGHSHVYWYRQLPEEGLKFMVYLQKENIIDESGMPKERFSAEFPKEGPSILRIQQVVRGDSAAYFCASSPTKVLYNEQFFGPGTRLTVL.

This clonotype was observed a few times. The rearrangement joins TRBV5-4 to TRBJ1-1; 8 bases map to TRBD1. V shed 4 bases, J shed 8 bases, and the junction held 10 bases outside the gene matches. Germline V gene lookup returns CDR1 SGHNT and CDR2 YYREEE (reference sequence). This CDR3 has 14 residues. The CDR3 DNA reads as TGTGCCAGCAGCAACCGGGACAGGCATTTGGAAGCTTTCTTT. This codes for CASSNRDRHLEAFF.

This clonotype was counted ten times or more. CDR3 sequence (DNA): TGCAGTGCTAGAGATCGGGCAGGGCTGCGCACAGATACGCAGTATTTT. Residues: CSARDRAGLRTDTQYF. The chain joins TRBV20-1 to TRBJ2-3; possibly TRBD1 for D (5 bases). Germline values: CDR1 DFQATT, CDR2 SNEGSKA (reference sequence). This CDR3 is 16 amino acids long. V gave up 0 bases and J gave up 1 base, with 14 bases separating them.

This clonotype was observed a few times. This chain uses TRBV9 with TRBJ2-5, with 10 bases fitting TRBD2. CDR3 length: 16 amino acids. CDR1 is SGDLS and CDR2 is YYNGEE in the germline V gene. V lost 0 bases and J lost 2; bases outside the gene matches: 4. CDR3 nucleotides: TGTGCCAGCAGCGTAGGGAATAGCGGGGGGCAAGAGACCCAGTACTTC. Its translation is CASSVGNSGGQETQYF.

This clonotype occurred many times. The chain couples TRBV12-3 or TRBV12-4 to TRBJ2-5, with 9 bases matching TRBD2. CDR3 length: 16 residues. V lost 3 bases, J lost 7 bases, and 12 bases stayed unmatched. The CDR3 region has the DNA TGTGCCAGCAGTTTGGAAACTAGCGGGTTGGGGGGGACCCAGTACTTC. Translation gives CASSLETSGLGGTQYF.